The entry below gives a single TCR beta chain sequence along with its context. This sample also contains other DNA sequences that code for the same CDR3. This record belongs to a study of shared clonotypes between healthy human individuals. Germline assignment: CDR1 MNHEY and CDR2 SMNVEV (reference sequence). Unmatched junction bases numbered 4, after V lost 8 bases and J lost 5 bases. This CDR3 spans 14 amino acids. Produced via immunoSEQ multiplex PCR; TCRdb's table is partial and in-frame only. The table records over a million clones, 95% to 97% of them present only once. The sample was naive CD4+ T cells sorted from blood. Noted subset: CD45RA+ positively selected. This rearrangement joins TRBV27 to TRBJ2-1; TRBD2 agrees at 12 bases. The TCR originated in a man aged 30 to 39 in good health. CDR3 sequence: CASRRLAGDNEQFF. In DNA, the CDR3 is TGTGCCAGCCGTCGACTAGCGGGGGACAATGAGCAGTTCTTC.